The TCR beta chain described here comes from a study of T cells in Graves' hyperthyroidism and ophthalmopathy. The study, taken as a whole, reports: Researchers report that a 13 V-J model separated ophthalmopathy from stable hyperthyroidism.

Those patients with uncontrolled infection, other autoimmune disease, pregnancy or lactation were excluded. Researchers amplified the TCR beta CDR3 regions from RNA transcripts. An initial round of RT-PCR targeting the TCR CDR3 relied on the HTBI primer set. TCRdb fed the multiplex PCR reads into MiXCR, producing one record per CDR3 protein. The sample has approximately 700,000 distinct CDR3 sequences, about 45% seen once. Concerning this clonotype itself: Its antigen is undetermined. This may be a read error, as it is one base from a much larger clone.

CDR1 DFQATT and CDR2 SNEGSKA come from the germline V gene (reference sequence). This CDR3 is 15 amino acids long. The TCR originated in an adult man with Graves' disease, either hyperthyroidism or ophthalmopathy (not recorded which). Sequencing input: peripheral blood or thyroid tissue (not recorded which). The chain combines TRBV20-1 with TRBJ1-5; 7 bases map to TRBD1. This CDR3 is CSARDRQGGGQPRHF. The CDR3 DNA is TGCAGTGCTAGAGACCGACAGGGTGGCGGTCAGCCCCGGCATTTT.